These 9 T cell receptor beta chains were sequenced from one sample in a study of blood T cell repertoires in COVID-19. The repertoire was sequenced with immunoSEQ multiplex PCR; TCRdb's copy has only in-frame clones and lacks some. The data hold about 140,000 clones, with around 81% observed a single time. Sequencing used peripheral blood. Every receptor here comes from a human donor in a cohort sampled during active COVID-19.

The chain couples TRBV7-2 to TRBJ1-1, with no clear D. This CDR3 region has 14 residues. Germline lookup yields CDR1 SGHTA and CDR2 FQGNSA. Trimming stripped 5 bases from V and 1 base from J, with 11 bases between. This chain's CDR3 is CASSLVLGNTEAFF. The CDR3, as DNA: TGTGCCAGCAGCCTTGTTCTCGGGAACACTGAAGCTTTCTTT.

The chain links TRBV5-4 to TRBJ1-3; 8 bases fit TRBD1. Germline trimming cut 0 bases from V and 1 base from J; bases unmatched to any gene: 6. There are 17 residues in the CDR3. Germline CDR1 reads SGHNT; CDR2 reads YYREEE (reference sequence). Here the CDR3 reads CASSLGTGIGSGNTIYF. DNA of the CDR3: TGTGCCAGCAGCTTGGGGACAGGGATCGGTTCTGGAAACACCATATATTTT.

The chain's CDR3 is CASRQGATNEKLFF. The CDR3 bases are TGTGCCAGCAGACAGGGGGCAACTAATGAAAAACTGTTTTTT. This chain uses TRBV28 with TRBJ1-4, with 8 bases matching TRBD1. This CDR3 is built from 14 residues. In germline, CDR1 is MDHEN, CDR2 SYDVKM. J gave up 0 bases and V 6 bases, and 0 bases lay outside the gene matches.

V usage is TRBV5-1 and J usage is TRBJ2-5; D might be TRBD2 (7 bases). Germline V gene lookup returns CDR1 SGHRS and CDR2 YFSETQ. V gave up 4 bases and J gave up 4 bases, with 20 bases separating them. CDR3 length: 16 amino acids. CDR3 in amino acids: CASSPVRAGAAETQYF. The CDR3 bases are TGCGCCAGCAGCCCTGTGCGGGCGGGGGCCGCAGAGACCCAGTACTTC.

This clone was seen a handful of times. The V call is TRBV3-1 (or the pseudogene TRBV3-2), the J call TRBJ2-6; no definite D call. Trimming cost V 4 bases and J 2 bases, with 6 bases left between them. The CDR3 runs 14 residues. CDR1 LGHDT and CDR2 YNNKEL come from the germline V gene (reference sequence). CDR3 coding DNA: TGTGCCAGCAGCCGTTATCCTGGGGCCAACGTCCTGACTTTC. This codes for CASSRYPGANVLTF.

This chain joins TRBV7-3 and TRBJ2-3; 12 positions agree with TRBD2. Germline loops: CDR1 SGHTA, CDR2 FQGTGA. The CDR3 totals 17 residues. Trimming cost V 5 bases and J 1 base; bases outside gene matches: 7. The CDR3 sequence: CASSRRTSGKRTDTQYF. The CDR3 bases are TGTGCCAGCAGCCGACGGACTAGCGGGAAACGCACAGATACGCAGTATTTT. Full variable domain (rest looked up from reference TRBV7-3 and TRBJ2-3): GAGVSQTPSNKVTEKGKYVELRCDPISGHTALYWYRQSLGQGPEFLIYFQGTGAADDSGLPNDRFFAVRPEGSVSTLKIQRTERGDSAVYLCASSRRTSGKRTDTQYFGPGTRLTVL.

This clone was found a few times. J is TRBJ1-5 and V is TRBV3-1 (or the pseudogene TRBV3-2); D possibly corresponds to TRBD1 (6 bases). V was pared by 1 base and J by 6 bases, with 10 bases between. CDR1 LGHDT and CDR2 YNNKEL come from the germline V gene (reference sequence). The CDR3 consists of 14 residues. CDR3 protein: CASSQGGRGQPQHF. In DNA form, the CDR3 reads TGTGCCAGCAGCCAAGGGGGGCGAGGTCAGCCCCAGCATTTT.

J is TRBJ2-5 and V is TRBV20-1; possibly TRBD1 for D (6 bases). The germline V and J ends were trimmed by 6 bases and 2 bases, with 7 bases remaining between them. Germline V gives CDR1 DFQATT, CDR2 SNEGSKA (reference sequence). CDR3 length: 11 residues. This CDR3 is CSARGQETQYF. The CDR3 DNA sequence: TGCAGTGCCAGGGGACAAGAGACCCAGTACTTC.

The rearrangement uses TRBV9 and TRBJ2-3; 7 nucleotides align to TRBD1. V lost 0 bases to trimming and J lost 1 base; unmatched junction nucleotides: 11. Germline CDR1 SGDLS, CDR2 YYNGEE. The CDR3 extends over 18 amino acids. The CDR3 DNA reads TGTGCCAGCAGCGTAGTCCCCCTGACAGGGTTAGGCACAGATACGCAGTATTTT. Translated, it gives CASSVVPLTGLGTDTQYF.